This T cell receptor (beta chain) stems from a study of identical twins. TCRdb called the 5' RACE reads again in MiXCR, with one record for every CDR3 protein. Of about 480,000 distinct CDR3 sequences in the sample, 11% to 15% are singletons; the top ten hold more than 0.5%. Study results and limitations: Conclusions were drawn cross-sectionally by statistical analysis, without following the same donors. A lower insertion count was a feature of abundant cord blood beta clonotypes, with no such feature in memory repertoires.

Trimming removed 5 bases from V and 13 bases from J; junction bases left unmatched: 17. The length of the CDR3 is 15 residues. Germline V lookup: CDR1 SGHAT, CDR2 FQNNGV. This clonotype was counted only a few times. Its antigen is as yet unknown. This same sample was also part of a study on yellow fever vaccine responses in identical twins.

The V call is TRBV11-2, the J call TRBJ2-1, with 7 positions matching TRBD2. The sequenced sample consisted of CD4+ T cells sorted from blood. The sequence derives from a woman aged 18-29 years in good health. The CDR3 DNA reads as TGTGCCAGCAGCCCCGTTCGCGGGAGTTTAAGGGATCAGTTCTTC. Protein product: CASSPVRGSLRDQFF.